This paragraph covers one T cell receptor (beta chain) sequence. Generated by immunoSEQ multiplex PCR, the TCRdb table keeps only in-frame clones and is missing some. The sample holds 300,000 to 400,000 clones, approximately 89% seen once. The entry originates in a study of blood T cell repertoires in COVID-19. Germline V gene sequence: CDR1 MNHEY, CDR2 SVGAGI. CDR3 length equals 16 residues. The junction had 6 bases not matched to a gene; V was cut back by 0 bases and J by 6 bases. The specimen sequenced was PBMCs or T cells enriched from blood (not recorded which). The genes are TRBV6-5 and TRBJ2-1, with TRBD2 matching over 9 bases. This sequence originates from a young man who had recovered from COVID-19. This chain's CDR3 is CASSYSAGGPSNEQFF. CDR3 bases: TGTGCCAGCAGTTACTCTGCGGGGGGGCCAAGCAATGAGCAGTTCTTC.